This TCR beta chain stems from a study of blood T cells in healthy people across ages. All donors came from Russia, were Caucasian and healthy, and spanned ages about 6 to 100. A second PCR, run for about 7 to 11 cycles, used a sample-barcoded 5' primer plus a J-beta primer mix. One entry per CDR3 protein, called by TCRdb with MiXCR from the 5' RACE reads. The sample carries about 670,000 distinct CDR3 sequences, 52% recorded once. As to this clonotype: The target antigen is unknown.

Study conclusions and caveats: Both higher diversity and more naive CD4+ cells marked long-lived donors when set against aged donors. No conclusive comparison of naive versus antigen-experienced cells was possible with unsorted PBMCs. TCR beta diversity correlated strongly with naive T cell percentage.

The CDR3 has 13 amino acids. CDR1 is DFQATT and CDR2 is SNEGSKA in the germline V gene (reference sequence). The material sequenced was blood. This TCR was recovered from a woman aged 80 or over in good health. The V call is TRBV20-1, the J call TRBJ2-4, with 8 bases fitting TRBD2. The DNA end is more similar to TRBJ2-7, so the J call may be wrong. Here the CDR3 DNA reads TGCAGTGCTAGAGTGCGGGAGGTCGGCGAGCAGTACTTC. Translated: CSARVREVGEQYF.